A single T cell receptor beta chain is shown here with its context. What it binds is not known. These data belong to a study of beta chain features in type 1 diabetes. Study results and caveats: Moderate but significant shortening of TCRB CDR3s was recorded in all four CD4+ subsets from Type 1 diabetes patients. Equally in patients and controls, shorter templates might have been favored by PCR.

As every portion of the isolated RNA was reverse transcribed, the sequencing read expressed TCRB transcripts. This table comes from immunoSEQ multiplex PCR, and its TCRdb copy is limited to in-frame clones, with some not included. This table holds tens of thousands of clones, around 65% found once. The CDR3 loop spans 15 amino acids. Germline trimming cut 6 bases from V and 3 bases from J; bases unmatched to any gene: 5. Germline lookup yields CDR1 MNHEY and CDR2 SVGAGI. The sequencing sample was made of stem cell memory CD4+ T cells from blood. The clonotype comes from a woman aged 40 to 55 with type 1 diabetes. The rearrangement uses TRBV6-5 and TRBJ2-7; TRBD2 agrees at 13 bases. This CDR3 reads CASSSGLAGDYEQYF. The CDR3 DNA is TGTGCCAGCAGCTCCGGACTAGCGGGAGACTACGAGCAGTACTTC.